Below are 14 T cell receptor beta chains sequenced from a single sample in a study of T cells in Graves' hyperthyroidism and ophthalmopathy. TCR beta CDR3 region amplification was performed from RNA transcripts. The HTBI primer set was used in a first-round RT-PCR of the TCR CDR3. TCRdb used MiXCR to reprocess the multiplex PCR reads, holding one entry per CDR3 protein. The data contain approximately 420,000 distinct CDR3 sequences, approximately 15% of them singletons. The material sequenced was blood. These receptors all stem from a woman aged 25 to 45 with Graves' hyperthyroidism.

This clonotype was counted many times. The V gene is TRBV12-3 or TRBV12-4, the J gene TRBJ1-2; D is uncertain. The germline V and J ends were trimmed by 3 bases and 0 bases, with 8 bases remaining between them. CDR3 length equals 14 residues. The CDR3 nucleotides are TGTGCCAGCAGTTTGGCAGCCACTAACTATGGCTACACCTTC. Protein: CASSLAATNYGYTF.

This clonotype came up a few times. The chain employs TRBV9 and TRBJ2-5; D is undetermined. The CDR3 totals 16 residues. The V and J ends lost 0 bases and 2 bases respectively, with 14 bases between them. Germline CDR1 SGDLS, CDR2 YYNGEE. CDR3 region: CASSVGRPSNQETQYF. In DNA form, the CDR3 reads TGTGCCAGCAGCGTAGGACGTCCGTCAAATCAAGAGACCCAGTACTTC.

This clonotype was seen at least ten times. The chain recombines TRBV7-2 with TRBJ1-1; D gene unclear. The CDR3 length is 14 residues. V was clipped by 4 bases and J by 1 base, with 10 bases between them. Germline CDR1 reads SGHTA; CDR2 reads FQGNSA. The CDR3 nucleotides are TGTGCCAGCAGCTCTCAGAATGCGAACACTGAAGCTTTCTTT. Its translation: CASSSQNANTEAFF.

The chain carries TRBV7-9 and TRBJ2-5, with 11 bases lining up with TRBD2. Trimming at V came to 2 bases and at J to 5 bases, leaving 10 bases not matched to a gene. The CDR3 sequence is 17 residues long. CDR1 SEHNR and CDR2 FQNEAQ come from the germline V gene (reference sequence). The CDR3 protein is CASSLTRTSGRLETQYF. In DNA form, the CDR3 reads TGTGCCAGCAGCTTAACCCGGACTAGCGGGCGCCTGGAGACCCAGTACTTC.

This clonotype has a handful of counts. V usage is TRBV9 and J usage is TRBJ2-5; D is unresolved. There are 14 residues in the CDR3. Germline values: CDR1 SGDLS, CDR2 YYNGEE. Deletions cut 1 base from V and 5 bases from J, with 12 bases between. As DNA, the CDR3 is TGTGCCAGCAGCGTACCAAGGGAATGGGAGACCCAGTACTTC. It translates to CASSVPREWETQYF.

Only a few counts were recorded for this clonotype. The rearrangement uses TRBV6-5 and TRBJ2-5, with TRBD1 identical over 7 bases. The J segment lost 0 bases and the V segment lost 2 bases, leaving 6 bases of the junction unmatched. The CDR3 loop spans 16 amino acids. Germline V gene lookup returns CDR1 MNHEY and CDR2 SVGAGI. CDR3 amino acids: CASSYPTTGYQETQYF. CDR3 DNA: TGTGCCAGCAGTTACCCGACGACAGGGTACCAAGAGACCCAGTACTTC.

This clonotype was detected ten times or more. This CDR3 is CASSLAGYSNQPQHF. The CDR3 DNA is TGTGCCAGCAGTTTAGCGGGGTATAGCAATCAGCCCCAGCATTTT. The rearrangement uses TRBV27 and TRBJ1-5; no reliable D call. Germline CDR1 MNHEY, CDR2 SMNVEV (reference sequence). This CDR3 spans 15 amino acids. Deletions cut 2 bases from V and 0 bases from J, with 8 bases between.

The chain recombines TRBV3-1 with TRBJ2-1; 12 bases agree with TRBD2. The germline CDR1 and CDR2 sequences are LGHDT and YNNKEL (reference sequence). The CDR3 contains 18 residues. J lost 1 base, V lost 6 bases, and 10 bases had no gene match. The CDR3 DNA reads as TGTGCCAGCAGTTTACCTAGCGGGAGGGCCCGTTCCTACAATGAGCAGTTCTTC. Translation: CASSLPSGRARSYNEQFF.

Notes on this clonotype: The junction and the germline gene differ at one end; a read error may be behind it. The chain combines TRBV28 with TRBJ1-6, with D maybe TRBD1 (6 bases). The CDR3 is 12 residues long. Looked up from germline, CDR1 is MDHEN and CDR2 is SYDVKM. The CDR3 sequence: CAGSLPGTSLHF. CDR3 coding DNA: TGTGCCGGCAGTTTACCTGGGACATCCCTCCACTTT.

The chain uses TRBV5-4 and TRBJ2-1; 11 bases line up with TRBD2. J lost 7 bases, V lost 4 bases, and 4 bases had no gene match. Germline V CDR1 and CDR2: SGHNT, YYREEE (reference sequence). The CDR3 totals 14 residues. The CDR3 DNA is TGTGCCAGCAGCACGGGACTAGCGGCAAATGAGCAGTTCTTC. It yields the protein CASSTGLAANEQFF.

This clonotype was seen a few times. The chain is built from TRBV7-8 and TRBJ2-7, with D unresolved. V was cut by 2 bases and J by 5 bases, with 1 base left in between. The CDR3 has 10 residues. Germline V gene sequence: CDR1 SGHVS, CDR2 FQNEAQ. For the CDR3, the DNA is TGTGCCAGCAGCTTACACGAGCAGTACTTC. It codes for CASSLHEQYF.

This clonotype occurred a few times. This chain joins TRBV10-3 and TRBJ2-1; 7 bases line up with TRBD2. V was clipped by 4 bases and J by 1 base; unmatched bases: 7. Germline V gene data show CDR1 as ENHRY and CDR2 as SYGVKD. The CDR3 runs 16 residues. Here the CDR3 reads CAISGHTGGSYNEQFF. The CDR3 nucleotides are TGTGCCATCAGTGGACATACGGGGGGTTCCTACAATGAGCAGTTCTTC.

This clonotype was picked up a small number of times. CDR3 bases: TGTGCCAGCTCGCTGCCTCGGGGCGGCTCTGGAAACACCATATATTTT. Its translation: CASSLPRGGSGNTIYF. This rearrangement joins TRBV18 to TRBJ1-3; possibly TRBD1 for D (5 bases). CDR3 length equals 16 residues. V shed 6 bases and J shed 0 bases, with 15 bases lying between them. CDR1 is KGHSH, CDR2 LQKENI, per germline.

This chain uses TRBV29-1 with TRBJ2-1, with a possible D match to TRBD2 (6 bases). Trimming stripped 6 bases from V and 8 bases from J, with 23 bases between. CDR1 is SQVTM, CDR2 ANQGSEA, per germline. The CDR3 consists of 15 residues. The CDR3 reads CSVIPGLQFFHEQFF. The CDR3 DNA reads TGCAGCGTGATCCCGGGACTCCAATTTTTTCATGAGCAGTTCTTC.